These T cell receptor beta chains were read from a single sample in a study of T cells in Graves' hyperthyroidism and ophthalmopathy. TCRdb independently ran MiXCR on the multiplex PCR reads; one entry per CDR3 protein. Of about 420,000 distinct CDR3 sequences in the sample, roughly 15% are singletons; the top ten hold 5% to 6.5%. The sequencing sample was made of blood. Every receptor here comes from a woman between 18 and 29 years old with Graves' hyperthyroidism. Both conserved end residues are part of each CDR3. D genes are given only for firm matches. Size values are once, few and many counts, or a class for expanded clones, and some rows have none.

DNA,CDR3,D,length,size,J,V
TGTGCCAGCAGCCAGGGACTAGGGGCAGATACGCAGTATTTT,CASSQGLGADTQYF,TRBD2,14,few,TRBJ2-3,TRBV7-8
TGTGCCAGCAGCCTTAGCGGGAGGATAAACGAGCAGTACTTC,CASSLSGRINEQYF,TRBD2,14,many,TRBJ2-7,TRBV7-2
TGTGCCTGGAGCTTTGGGGGAGGGCCCGGGTCCTACGAGCAGTACTTC,CAWSFGGGPGSYEQYF,TRBD2,16,.,TRBJ2-7,TRBV30
TGTGCCAGCAGTTACACGGGAGGGTACACCGGGGAGCTGTTTTTT,CASSYTGGYTGELFF,TRBD2,15,few,TRBJ2-2,TRBV6-6
TGTGCCAGCAGCCCGGTCGGGGTAGCGGGAGTGGGGGAGCAGTACTTC,CASSPVGVAGVGEQYF,TRBD2,16,.,TRBJ2-7,TRBV7-2
TGTGCCAGCAGCACCGGGACAGGGGGCGCGTTCCGGAACACTGAAGCTTTCTTT,CASSTGTGGAFRNTEAFF,TRBD1,18,.,TRBJ1-1,TRBV5-5
TGCAGTGCTATCAGTCCGTATGGCTACACCTTC,CSAISPYGYTF,.,11,many,TRBJ1-2,TRBV20-1
TGTGCCCAACCCCCTGAAGGGCCAACCATGAACAATGAGCAGTTCTTC,CAQPPEGPTMNNEQFF,.,16,many,TRBJ2-1,TRBV28
TGTGCCAGCAGCAATATGGCGGCGGGAGGAGGGGGAGAGACCCAGTACTTC,CASSNMAAGGGGETQYF,TRBD2,17,many,TRBJ2-5,TRBV7-9
TGTGCCAGCAGCTTAGCAGGCAGGGGGCCCAATTCACCCCTCCACTTT,CASSLAGRGPNSPLHF,TRBD1,16,.,TRBJ1-6,TRBV7-2
TGCAGTGCTAGTATCCCGCGGGACAGGGCTTGGGAGACCCAGTACTTC,CSASIPRDRAWETQYF,TRBD1,16,many,TRBJ2-5,TRBV20-1
TGTGCCAGCAGCAAGGGACAGACTTTAGGGAGCAATCAGCCCCAGCATTTT,CASSKGQTLGSNQPQHF,TRBD1,17,many,TRBJ1-5,TRBV27
TGTGCCAGCAGCTTGGATGCGGGAGCCAGAGATACGCAGTATTTT,CASSLDAGARDTQYF,TRBD2,15,.,TRBJ2-3,TRBV5-5
.,CASRFGVGRDSRPGSCFF,.,18,.,TRBJ2-2,TRBV5-6
TGTGCCAGCAGTTACCCCCTAGCGGGAGCGAGGACCGGGGAGCTGTTTTTT,CASSYPLAGARTGELFF,TRBD2,17,.,TRBJ2-2,TRBV6-8
TGTGCCACCAACAGGGCGGCGGAGACCCAGTACTTC,CATNRAAETQYF,.,12,many,TRBJ2-5,TRBV28
TGTGCCAGCAGTCACCCTGGAAACACCATATATTTT,CASSHPGNTIYF,.,12,many,TRBJ1-3,TRBV6-1
TGCGCCAGCAGACATTTGATCGACGGGCCAAACATTCAGTACTTC,CASRHLIDGPNIQYF,.,15,once,TRBJ2-4,TRBV5-1
TGTGCCAGCAGCGTAGCTGAGGGGAAATCACCCCTCCACTTT,CASSVAEGKSPLHF,.,14,.,TRBJ1-6,TRBV9
TGCAGTGTTCCCATTTGGGCGGCTAGCACAGATACGCAGTATTTT,CSVPIWAASTDTQYF,.,15,few,TRBJ2-3,TRBV20-1
TGTGCCAGCAGCAAGACTAGCGAAACAGATACGCAGTATTTT,CASSKTSETDTQYF,TRBD2,14,many,TRBJ2-3,TRBV6-4
TGTGCCAGCTCACCACATCAGGTCGATACGCAGTATTTT,CASSPHQVDTQYF,.,13,many,TRBJ2-3,TRBV18
TGTGCCAGCAGTGCTCCGGGACAGGGAACCTCTGGGGCCAACGTCCTGACTTTC,CASSAPGQGTSGANVLTF,TRBD1,18,.,TRBJ2-6,TRBV6-1
TGTGCCAGCTCACCACCGAGGACATCTACTACCGAGCAGTACTTC,CASSPPRTSTTEQYF,.,15,many,TRBJ2-7,TRBV18
TGCAGCGTTCAGCCGGGAACTGAAGCTTTCTTT,CSVQPGTEAFF,.,11,few,TRBJ1-1,TRBV29-1
TGTGCCAGCAGCTTTTCCCCTATGGGTTCACCCCTCCACTTT,CASSFSPMGSPLHF,.,14,few,TRBJ1-6,TRBV11-2
TGCAGTGCTAGGTCCGCTAGCGGCAGCACAGATACGCAGTATTTT,CSARSASGSTDTQYF,TRBD2,15,many,TRBJ2-3,TRBV20-1
TGTGCCAGCAGGAGGCAGGTCTATGGCTACACCTTC,CASRRQVYGYTF,.,12,many,TRBJ1-2,TRBV5-6